Listed below are T cell receptor beta chains from one sample, sequenced in a study of T-cell memory formation after mild COVID-19. TCRdb reprocessed the 5' RACE reads with MiXCR, giving one entry per CDR3 protein. Here the sample spans under 250,000 distinct CDR3 sequences, 15% being singletons. The source material was PBMCs or a T cell subset sorted from them (not recorded which). These receptors were taken from an adult woman who had mild COVID-19 (a few samples of this study predate the infection). Cell type and time point are not known. Both conserved end residues are trimmed from each CDR3.

V gene	J gene	CDR3 protein
TRBV11-2	TRBJ2-5	ASSRSSETQY
TRBV7-3	TRBJ2-1	ASSANRVRNEQF
TRBV5-4	TRBJ2-7	ASSFSGRGKDEQY
TRBV9	TRBJ2-1	ASSVALPAGYNEQF
TRBV5-1	TRBJ1-1	ASSFRDSGAEAF
TRBV20-1	TRBJ2-1	SAPPGLAGGGNEQF
TRBV5-1	TRBJ2-7	ASSLAPLAGGSYEQY
TRBV27	TRBJ1-5	ASSVGTGGNQPQH
TRBV4-1	TRBJ2-7	ASSQDLAGGKYEQY
TRBV7-3	TRBJ2-1	ASSLVGQGATNEQF
TRBV6-5	TRBJ2-7	ASSRQGGTYEQY
TRBV29-1	TRBJ2-6	SVEVVSGANVLT